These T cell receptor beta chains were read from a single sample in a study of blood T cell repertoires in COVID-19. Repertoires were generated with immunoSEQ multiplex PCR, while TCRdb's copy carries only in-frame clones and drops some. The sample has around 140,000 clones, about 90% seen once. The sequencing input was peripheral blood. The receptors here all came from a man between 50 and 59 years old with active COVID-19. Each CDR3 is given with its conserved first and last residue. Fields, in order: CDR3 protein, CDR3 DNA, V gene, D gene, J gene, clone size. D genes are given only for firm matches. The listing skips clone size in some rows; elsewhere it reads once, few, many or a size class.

CASSPNHKTYEQYF | TGTGCCAGCAGTCCGAATCACAAGACCTACGAGCAGTACTTC | TRBV27 | . | TRBJ2-7 | .
CASSRPGQGFGYTF | TGTGCCAGCAGCCGCCCCGGACAGGGGTTTGGCTACACCTTC | TRBV5-5 | TRBD1 | TRBJ1-2 | .
CASSSFEGGDTQYF | TGTGCCAGCAGCTCCTTTGAGGGCGGAGATACGCAGTATTTT | TRBV9 | . | TRBJ2-3 | .
CASSEDGRGWQPQHF | TGTGCCAGCAGTGAAGATGGACGAGGGTGGCAGCCCCAGCATTTT | TRBV6-1 | . | TRBJ1-5 | .
CASQFREGAKNIQYF | TGTGCCAGCCAATTCAGGGAAGGAGCCAAAAACATTCAGTACTTC | TRBV6-5 | . | TRBJ2-4 | .
CASSQAGWQGQPQHF | TGCGCCAGCAGCCAAGCCGGGTGGCAGGGGCAGCCCCAGCATTTT | TRBV4-1 | . | TRBJ1-5 | once
CASRQRRASLAGSTDTQYF | TGTGCCAGCCGACAAAGGCGGGCCTCATTAGCGGGGAGCACAGATACGCAGTATTTT | TRBV27 | TRBD2 | TRBJ2-3 | .
CASSLRSGGSTDTQYF | TGTGCCAGCAGCCTGAGATCGGGGGGTAGCACAGATACGCAGTATTTT | TRBV3-1/TRBV3-2 | TRBD2 | TRBJ2-3 | .
CASSESSGTGANEQFF | TGTGCCAGCAGTGAATCATCCGGGACAGGGGCCAATGAGCAGTTCTTC | TRBV2 | TRBD1 | TRBJ2-1 | .
CAINHEGGVQPQHF | TGTGCCATCAATCACGAGGGAGGGGTTCAGCCCCAGCATTTT | TRBV10-3 | . | TRBJ1-5 | .
CASSYTLQGSNEKLFF | TGTGCCAGCAGTTACACATTACAGGGTTCAAATGAAAAACTGTTTTTT | TRBV6-5 | . | TRBJ1-4 | .
CASSQAGLAPGLAGGRETQYF | TGCGCCAGCAGCCAAGCCGGTCTCGCTCCGGGACTAGCGGGGGGGCGAGAGACCCAGTACTTC | TRBV4-1 | TRBD2 | TRBJ2-5 | .
CASRSSIDRVERPYEQYF | TGTGCAAGTCGCTCCTCGATCGACAGGGTAGAAAGACCCTACGAGCAGTACTTC | TRBV12-2 | . | TRBJ2-7 | .
CASSVGQMTGGQETQYF | TGTGCCAGCAGCGTAGGGCAAATGACAGGGGGCCAAGAGACCCAGTACTTC | TRBV9 | TRBD1 | TRBJ2-5 | .
CASSHPRGSNSPLHF | TGCGCCAGCAGCCACCCTCGGGGATCTAATTCACCCCTCCACTTT | TRBV4-1 | . | TRBJ1-6 | many
CASSTTGAGATDTQYF | TGTGCCAGCAGCACGACGGGAGCGGGGGCCACAGATACGCAGTATTTT | TRBV7-9 | TRBD2 | TRBJ2-3 | .
CASSQYRGPNYEQYF | TGCGCCAGCAGCCAATACAGGGGGCCCAATTACGAGCAGTACTTC | TRBV4-3 | TRBD1 | TRBJ2-7 | .
CAGSLGTASYGYTF | TGTGCCGGCAGCTTGGGGACAGCCAGCTATGGCTACACCTTC | TRBV5-5 | TRBD1 | TRBJ1-2 | once
CASSTTGGATNEKLFF | TGCGCCAGCAGCACTACAGGGGGAGCAACTAATGAAAAACTGTTTTTT | TRBV5-1 | TRBD1 | TRBJ1-4 | once
CASSPTSGVYSYNEQFF | TGCGCCAGCTCACCGACTAGCGGGGTCTACTCCTACAATGAGCAGTTCTTC | TRBV5-1 | TRBD2 | TRBJ2-1 | .
CASSLATGSSYEQYF | TGTGCCAGCAGCTTAGCTACCGGGTCGTCCTACGAGCAGTACTTC | TRBV11-2 | . | TRBJ2-7 | .
CASQTGFSGNTIYF | TGTGCCAGCCAGACAGGCTTCTCTGGAAACACCATATATTTT | TRBV6-5 | . | TRBJ1-3 | .
CASSFSGVNEQYF | TGTGCCAGCAGCTTCTCCGGAGTTAACGAGCAGTACTTC | TRBV11-3 | . | TRBJ2-7 | few
CASGLGFGTQNTEAFF | TGTGCTAGTGGTTTAGGTTTCGGGACACAGAACACTGAAGCTTTCTTT | TRBV12-5 | . | TRBJ1-1 | .
CASSPPGQPQHF | TGTGCCAGCAGCCCCCCCGGTCAGCCCCAGCATTTT | TRBV7-8 | . | TRBJ1-5 | once
CASSLFDTRETQYF | TGTGCCAGCAGCTTATTTGATACCCGGGAGACCCAGTACTTC | TRBV11-2 | . | TRBJ2-5 | .
CASSLEGDGYGYTF | TGTGCCAGCAGCTTAGAAGGGGATGGCTATGGCTACACCTTC | TRBV7-2 | . | TRBJ1-2 | .
CASSSGTGGQDTQYF | TGTGCCAGCAGCTCCGGGACAGGGGGCCAGGATACGCAGTATTTT | TRBV11-2 | TRBD1 | TRBJ2-3 | .
CASSYSSRQYF | TGTGCCAGCAGTTACTCGTCGCGGCAGTACTTC | TRBV6-5 | . | TRBJ2-7 | .
CASSLRANEKLFF | TGTGCCAGCAGTTTGAGAGCTAATGAAAAACTGTTTTTT | TRBV12-3/TRBV12-4 | . | TRBJ1-4 | .
CASSEALMRTYEQYF | TGTGCCAGCAGTGAAGCGCTTATGAGAACCTACGAGCAGTACTTC | TRBV6-1 | . | TRBJ2-7 | .
CASSLGRGGRNWEQFF | TGTGCCAGCAGCTTAGGACGGGGGGGCCGGAACTGGGAGCAGTTCTTC | TRBV13 | TRBD2 | TRBJ2-1 | .
CASSWNRGQETQYF | TGCGCCAGCAGCTGGAACAGGGGGCAAGAGACCCAGTACTTC | TRBV5-1 | TRBD1 | TRBJ2-5 | .
CASSQGFPLYGYTF | TGTGCCAGTTCACAGGGTTTCCCCCTCTATGGCTACACCTTC | TRBV19 | . | TRBJ1-2 | .
CASSKETQYF | TGTGCCAGCAGCAAAGAGACCCAGTACTTC | TRBV2 | . | TRBJ2-5 | .